This TCR beta chain stems from a study of OX40 agonist ivuxolimab in advanced cancers. Study details: Ivuxolimab is a fully human IgG2 antibody that activates OX40 (CD134). Checkpoint inhibitors had been given previously to 40% of patients.

Germline V gene lookup returns CDR1 MNHEY and CDR2 SMNVEV (reference sequence). The CDR3 contains 18 residues. TCRdb keeps only in-frame clones here, not all; method: immunoSEQ multiplex PCR. The sample has over 65,000 clones, almost 85% seen once; the top ten hold roughly 5%. The chain recombines TRBV27 with TRBJ2-5; no clear D. The better agreement between TRBJ2-7 and the DNA end casts doubt on the J call. Material: CD4+ or CD8+ T cells sorted from blood, obtained in a trial of the OX40 agonist ivuxolimab. The source of this sequence is an adult with an advanced solid tumor such as melanoma, head and neck, liver or kidney cancer. CDR3 bases: TGTGCCAGCAAGAGTGACGGCCGCCCTGGACCCGGATCCTACGAGCAGTACTTC. It yields the protein CASKSDGRPGPGSYEQYF.